This is a list of T cell receptor beta chains from one sample in a study of Graves' ophthalmopathy and Graves' hyperthyroidism. In TCRdb, the multiplex PCR reads were re-called with MiXCR into one record per CDR3 protein. The data contain hundreds of thousands of distinct CDR3 sequences, approximately 22% of them singletons. Input material: peripheral blood. The receptors come from a woman between 18 and 29 years old with stable Graves' hyperthyroidism. Some clones in this sample may be carry-over from other donors' samples. CDR3s include the opening cysteine and the closing phenylalanine or tryptophan. D genes are given only for firm matches. A row's size may be missing; if present it is once, few, many or a size class.

v_call,j_call,clone_size,d_call,cdr3_nt,cdr3_aa
TRBV11-2,TRBJ1-2,few,NA,TGTGCCAGCAGCCCCCTCCGGGAGAGGGACTATGGCTACACCTTC,CASSPLRERDYGYTF
TRBV2,TRBJ2-7,many,NA,TGTGCCAGCAGTACAGGGGAGGACGAGCAGTACTTC,CASSTGEDEQYF
TRBV28,TRBJ2-7,NA,NA,TGTGCCAGCAGTTTCGGACATCTTTCCTACGAGCAGTACTTC,CASSFGHLSYEQYF
TRBV7-2,TRBJ2-5,many,TRBD2,TGTGCCAGCAGCTGGGTAGGCGGGAGAGGCGAGACCCAGTACTTC,CASSWVGGRGETQYF
TRBV11-2,TRBJ2-7,many,NA,TGTGCCAGCAGCTCTTCGATCCACGAGCAGTACTTC,CASSSSIHEQYF
TRBV18,TRBJ2-5,few,NA,TGTGCCAGCTTCCAGGGCGGATGGGAACAGACCCAGTACTTC,CASFQGGWEQTQYF
TRBV28,TRBJ1-2,many,NA,TGTGCCAGCAGTTTAAACGGGGCCAGGTACTATGGCTACACCTTC,CASSLNGARYYGYTF
TRBV28,TRBJ1-2,NA,NA,TGTGCCAGCCTGAGGGGCTATGGCTACACCTTC,CASLRGYGYTF
TRBV7-8,TRBJ2-7,many,NA,TGTGCCAGCAGCTCGACCTTTTACGAGCAGTACTTC,CASSSTFYEQYF
TRBV20-1,TRBJ2-4,many,NA,TGCAGTGCTGGCCCAGCGGGCATTCAGTACTTC,CSAGPAGIQYF
TRBV7-2,TRBJ1-1,NA,NA,TGTGCCAGCAACCGGGGGGTCGCGAACACTGAAGCTTGCTTT,CASNRGVANTEACF
TRBV20-1,TRBJ2-2,many,TRBD1,TGCAGTGCTAAAGACAGGGTCACCGGGGAGCTGTTTTTT,CSAKDRVTGELFF
TRBV12-3/TRBV12-4,TRBJ1-1,NA,NA,TGTGCCAGCAGTCCAACCGGGACCTCCGGGAGAGCTTTCTTT,CASSPTGTSGRAFF
TRBV20-1,TRBJ1-2,many,TRBD1,TGCAGTGCTAGAGGGACAGGCAGCTATGGCTACACCTTC,CSARGTGSYGYTF
TRBV6-1,TRBJ2-3,many,NA,TGTGCCAGCAGTGAAGGCGGAATCCCTCGGACGCAGTATTTT,CASSEGGIPRTQYF
TRBV20-1,TRBJ2-5,many,NA,TGCAGTGCTAGAGAATGGGGGCGAGAGACCCAGTACTTC,CSAREWGRETQYF
TRBV19,TRBJ1-1,many,NA,TGTGCCAGTAGTATTAGGAACACTGAAGCTTTCTTT,CASSIRNTEAFF
TRBV4-2,TRBJ1-6,many,NA,TGTGCCAGCAGCCAAGATAGGTGGAGCTCCTATAATTCACCCCTCCACTTT,CASSQDRWSSYNSPLHF
TRBV19,TRBJ2-7,NA,NA,TGTGCCAGTAGTATTAAGTGGAGCTACGAGCAGTACTTC,CASSIKWSYEQYF
TRBV19,TRBJ2-7,many,NA,TGTGCCAGTAGTACAGGGGTTATGGTCCACGAGCAGTACTTC,CASSTGVMVHEQYF
TRBV6-1,TRBJ1-1,many,NA,TGTGCCAGCAACAGACCCTCGAACACTGAAGCTTTCTTT,CASNRPSNTEAFF
TRBV11-2,TRBJ1-1,many,NA,TGTGCCAGCAGTATTGGGTGGGGGCTTGTGAACACTGAAGCTTTCTTT,CASSIGWGLVNTEAFF
TRBV11-2,TRBJ2-5,NA,NA,TGTGCCAGCAGCTTAGACAGGGACCTCCAAGAGACCCAGTACTTC,CASSLDRDLQETQYF
TRBV6-1,TRBJ1-3,NA,NA,TGTGCCAGCAGTGAACTTGGGGACACCATATATTTT,CASSELGDTIYF
TRBV2,TRBJ2-4,NA,NA,TGTGCCAGCAGTGAAGCAGGGGTGGGCAAAAACATTAAGTACTTC,CASSEAGVGKNIKYF
TRBV6-1,TRBJ2-5,many,NA,TGTGCCAGCAGTGAAATTGGGGGCCAAGAGACCCAGTACTTC,CASSEIGGQETQYF
TRBV6-1,TRBJ2-4,NA,NA,TGTGCCAGCAGTGGGTTAGAGGGGCGAGCCATTAAGTACTTC,CASSGLEGRAIKYF
TRBV12-5,TRBJ1-1,many,NA,TGTGCTAGTGCTGGCCAGACGGGACCTACCAACAGGGCGGCTTTCTTT,CASAGQTGPTNRAAFF
TRBV28,TRBJ2-7,many,NA,TGTGCCAGCAGCCCCATATGGCGGAACTACGAGCAGTACTTC,CASSPIWRNYEQYF
TRBV12-3/TRBV12-4,TRBJ2-7,many,NA,TGTGCCAGCAGTTTCACCCGCCCAGAGCAGTACTTC,CASSFTRPEQYF
TRBV27,TRBJ2-5,NA,NA,TGTGCCAGCAGTTTTATTCCTAGGGAGACCCAGTACTTC,CASSFIPRETQYF
TRBV2,TRBJ2-4,many,TRBD2,TGTGCCAGCAGTGAGTTGCTAGCGGAAAACATTCAGTACTTC,CASSELLAENIQYF
TRBV24-1,TRBJ2-5,few,NA,TGTGCCACCAGTGAGGGGGGGGCAGGGGGGTTACAAGAGGCCCAGTACTTC,CATSEGGAGGLQEAQYF
TRBV27,TRBJ2-7,NA,TRBD1,TGTGCCAGCAGTCTCCGGACAGGGGTCTACGAGCAGTACTTC,CASSLRTGVYEQYF
TRBV12-3/TRBV12-4,TRBJ2-4,few,NA,TGTGCCAGCAGTTTGAGGGTCTTGGCCAAAAACATTCAGTACTTC,CASSLRVLAKNIQYF
TRBV20-1,TRBJ1-2,many,TRBD1,TGCAGTGCTAGGACAGGGTTTAACTATGGCTACACCTTC,CSARTGFNYGYTF
TRBV11-1,TRBJ1-3,many,NA,TGTGCCAGCAGGAGAGGTCCCGGTCTCACCAACTCTGGAAACACCATATATTTT,CASRRGPGLTNSGNTIYF
TRBV2,TRBJ1-2,many,TRBD1,TGTGCCAGCAACCACCCGTGGACAGGGACTTTTAGCGGCTACACCTTC,CASNHPWTGTFSGYTF
TRBV27,TRBJ1-1,many,TRBD1,TGTGCCAGCAGTATCCGACAGGGTGGCACTGAAGCTTTCTTT,CASSIRQGGTEAFF
TRBV6-1,TRBJ1-6,many,NA,TGTGCCAGCAGTGAAATGATAGGGGTCAGTTCACCCCTCCACTTT,CASSEMIGVSSPLHF
TRBV20-1,TRBJ1-5,many,NA,TGCAGTGCTAGAGAAGGACAACCAGCCCGGCCCCAGCATTTT,CSAREGQPARPQHF
TRBV30,TRBJ1-3,few,TRBD1,TGTGCCTGGGAACAGGGGACGGTTGGAAACACCATATATTTT,CAWEQGTVGNTIYF
TRBV28,TRBJ1-3,many,NA,TGTGCCAGCGGCCCAGGCTGGGGAAACACCATATATTTT,CASGPGWGNTIYF
TRBV6-2/TRBV6-3,TRBJ2-5,few,TRBD1,TGTGCCAGCAGCCGAATCGGGACAGGGGTTCAAGAGACCCAGTACTTC,CASSRIGTGVQETQYF
TRBV4-1,TRBJ1-6,many,NA,TGCGCCAGCAGCCAATATACCTATAATTCACCCCTCCACTTT,CASSQYTYNSPLHF
TRBV6-1,TRBJ1-2,many,NA,TGTGCCAGCAGGCAGGGGAGCGCGATTGGCTACACCTTC,CASRQGSAIGYTF
TRBV12-3/TRBV12-4,TRBJ1-5,many,TRBD1,TGTGCCAGCAGTCCAGGACAGGGGGTTGGTCAGCCCCAGCATTTT,CASSPGQGVGQPQHF
TRBV5-1,TRBJ2-5,many,TRBD1,TGCGCCAGCAGCCCTGGACAGGGCCAAGAGACCCAGTACTTC,CASSPGQGQETQYF
TRBV6-2/TRBV6-3,TRBJ1-2,NA,NA,TGTGCCAGCGGGATAGCCAGGGGCTACACCTTC,CASGIARGYTF
TRBV2,TRBJ2-5,many,TRBD2,TGTGCCAGCAGTGAATTGACTAGCGGGAGCTGGGAGACCCAGTACTTC,CASSELTSGSWETQYF
TRBV28,TRBJ1-1,NA,NA,TGTGCCAGCAGTTCACTCCCGTGGACAGCCAACACTGAAGCTTTCTTT,CASSSLPWTANTEAFF
TRBV10-1,TRBJ2-5,many,NA,TGCGCCAGCAGTGCAGAGTTGGAAGAGACCCAGTACTTC,CASSAELEETQYF
TRBV28,TRBJ2-2,NA,TRBD1,TGTGCCAGCAGTCAACAACCGGGACAGGGGGCGAACACCGGGGAGCTGTTTTTT,CASSQQPGQGANTGELFF
TRBV12-3/TRBV12-4,TRBJ2-5,many,NA,TGTGCCAGCAAGTCACAAACAGGGCGCCAAGAGACCCAGTACTTC,CASKSQTGRQETQYF